A selection of T cell receptor beta chains follows, all from one sample in a study of blood T cell repertoires in COVID-19. Sequencing used immunoSEQ multiplex PCR; TCRdb keeps in-frame clones, though not all of them. Altogether 95,000 to 150,000 clones are present, about 82% being singletons, with the ten largest covering roughly 17%. The sequenced material came from peripheral blood. Source of these receptors: a man in his 60s with active or convalescent COVID-19. Both conserved end residues are part of each CDR3. A D gene is named only where the DNA matches it firmly. Rows may omit the clone size; those that give it use once, few, many or a size class.

size | J | V | D | DNA | CDR3
. | TRBJ1-2 | TRBV28 | . | TGTGCCAGCAGTTCCGGTCCGGAGGGCTACACCTTC | CASSSGPEGYTF
. | TRBJ2-5 | TRBV7-3 | . | TGTGCCAGCAGCTCGGGACTTCAAGAGACCCAGTACTTC | CASSSGLQETQYF
. | TRBJ2-1 | TRBV11-3 | TRBD2 | TGTGCCAGCAGCTTATTCTCGGGACTAGCGGGGGGGATTAATGAGCAGTTCTTC | CASSLFSGLAGGINEQFF
once | TRBJ1-5 | TRBV28 | TRBD1 | TGTGCCAGCAGTTTAACAGGGGGTCATCAGCCCCAGCATTTT | CASSLTGGHQPQHF
. | TRBJ1-2 | TRBV29-1 | . | TGCAGCGTAACCCCAGGTGGGCCGCGAGGCTACACCTTC | CSVTPGGPRGYTF
. | TRBJ2-5 | TRBV6-5 | . | TGTGCCAGCAGTTCCCAGGACAGTCAAGAGACCCAGTACTTC | CASSSQDSQETQYF
once | TRBJ1-3 | TRBV2 | . | TGTGCCAGCAGCGGGATCCGGGCGGGAAACACCATATATTTT | CASSGIRAGNTIYF
few | TRBJ2-2 | TRBV7-7 | TRBD2 | TGTGCCAGCAGCGCAGGGAGGGGAAGGGGCACCGGGGAGCTGTTTTTT | CASSAGRGRGTGELFF
. | TRBJ1-2 | TRBV24-1 | . | TGTGCCACCAGTGATTTAGGCTCGGGGAAAGAGCGCTACACCTTC | CATSDLGSGKERYTF
. | TRBJ1-5 | TRBV23-1 | . | TGCGCCAGCAGTCCCCCGGGCAGGGGTTATCAGCCCCAGCATTTT | CASSPPGRGYQPQHF
. | TRBJ2-7 | TRBV9 | TRBD2 | TGTGCCAGCAGCGTAGCCCCTAGCGGGAGATATTACGAGCAGTACTTC | CASSVAPSGRYYEQYF
. | TRBJ2-2 | TRBV28 | . | TGTGCCAGCAGTTTGGGACTGTTCAACACCGGGGAGCTGTTTTTT | CASSLGLFNTGELFF
. | TRBJ2-2 | TRBV27 | . | TGTGCCAGCAACTCGGGGGTTAACACCGGGGAGCTGTTTTTT | CASNSGVNTGELFF
many | TRBJ2-7 | TRBV6-6 | TRBD2 | TGTGCCAGCAGTACGGGAGGTGAGCAGTACTTC | CASSTGGEQYF
. | TRBJ2-3 | TRBV5-4 | TRBD1 | TGTGCCAGCAGCTTGGCCGGGGACAGGAGTACAGATACGCAGTATTTT | CASSLAGDRSTDTQYF
. | TRBJ2-1 | TRBV28 | . | TGTGCCAGCAGTCCCCCCGGACTAGGGGGTAATGAGCAGTTCTTC | CASSPPGLGGNEQFF
. | TRBJ2-1 | TRBV27 | TRBD1 | TGTGCCAGCAGCGAAACGGGACAGGGGATTGACTCCTACAATGAGCAGTTCTTC | CASSETGQGIDSYNEQFF
. | TRBJ1-1 | TRBV28 | . | TGTGCCAGCAGTTCCCAGGGCCCCGAAGCTTTCTTT | CASSSQGPEAFF
. | TRBJ2-3 | TRBV24-1 | . | TGTGCCACCAGCACTCAGGGCCGGGGCACAGATACGCAGTATTTT | CATSTQGRGTDTQYF
. | TRBJ2-1 | TRBV5-4 | TRBD2 | TGTGCCAGCAGCTTGAATAGCGGGAGGGCCCGATACAATGAGCAGTTCTTC | CASSLNSGRARYNEQFF
. | TRBJ2-2 | TRBV6-5 | TRBD2 | TGTGCCAGCAGTTACAATAGCGGGAGGAACACCGGGGAGCTGTTTTTT | CASSYNSGRNTGELFF
. | TRBJ1-6 | TRBV18 | TRBD1 | TGTGCCAGCTCACCACCGGACAGGTTTAATTCACCCCTCCACTTT | CASSPPDRFNSPLHF
. | TRBJ2-5 | TRBV27 | TRBD1 | TGTGCCAGCTCTACGGTTTGGCCGGGCAGGGGGATTGGAGAGACCCAGTACTTC | CASSTVWPGRGIGETQYF
. | TRBJ2-7 | TRBV20-1 | . | TGCAGTGCTAGTTCGAGGGCCTACGAGCAGTACTTC | CSASSRAYEQYF
. | TRBJ1-6 | TRBV7-2 | TRBD1 | TGTGCCAGCAGCTCAGGGGGGACAGTTGTCTACTTT | CASSSGGTVVYF
. | TRBJ1-1 | TRBV5-1 | . | TGCGCCAGCGGACGGGAGAACACTGAAGCTTTCTTT | CASGRENTEAFF
. | TRBJ2-1 | TRBV5-1 | TRBD1 | TGCGCCAGCACCCTCCGGGACAGCGCCCCCAATGAGCAGTTCTTC | CASTLRDSAPNEQFF
. | TRBJ2-2 | TRBV11-3 | . | TGTGCCAGCAGGGCGGGATCGGTCGGGGAGCTGTTTTTT | CASRAGSVGELFF
. | TRBJ2-3 | TRBV6-4 | TRBD2 | TGTGCCAGCAGTGACGAGGCGGGAGGGCCCACAGATACGCAGTATTTT | CASSDEAGGPTDTQYF
few | TRBJ1-5 | TRBV19 | . | TGTGCCAGTAGTCTGAGCGATAGCAATCAGCCCCAGCATTTT | CASSLSDSNQPQHF
. | TRBJ1-2 | TRBV6-5 | TRBD1 | TGTGCCAGCAGTTACTCGCGGGCAGGGGGCGGCGGCTACACCTTC | CASSYSRAGGGGYTF
. | TRBJ2-7 | TRBV14 | . | TGTGCCAGCAGCCAAGTCAGGGGTGGGTCCTACGAGCAGTACTTC | CASSQVRGGSYEQYF
. | TRBJ2-5 | TRBV4-1 | TRBD2 | TGCGCCAGCAGCCAACCCGGACTAGCGCCGGGGGTTAGTCAGTACTTC | CASSQPGLAPGVSQYF
. | TRBJ2-7 | TRBV7-6 | TRBD2 | TGTGCCAGCAGCCCGAGCGGGGGAAAGACCTACGAGCAGTACTTC | CASSPSGGKTYEQYF
. | TRBJ1-2 | TRBV30 | . | TGTGCCTCAGATTGGGGGCTGAACTATGGCTACACCTTC | CASDWGLNYGYTF
few | TRBJ2-7 | TRBV5-4 | TRBD2 | TGTGCCAGCAGCTTGGGGACTAGTCGTTACGAGCAGTACTTC | CASSLGTSRYEQYF
. | TRBJ1-2 | TRBV7-8 | TRBD1 | TGTGCCAGCAGCTTAGGACAGGGGATCGATGGCTACACCTTC | CASSLGQGIDGYTF
. | TRBJ2-4 | TRBV24-1 | TRBD1 | TGTGCCACCAGTACCCAGACAGGGGGGGGAAACATTCAGTACTTC | CATSTQTGGGNIQYF
. | TRBJ2-5 | TRBV29-1 | . | TGCAGCGTTGAAGGTTCACGTATCACTCTCCAAGAGACCCAGTACTTC | CSVEGSRITLQETQYF
. | TRBJ1-1 | TRBV28 | TRBD1 | TGTGCCAGCAGTTCGAACAGGGGGCGGAACACTGAAGCTTTCTTT | CASSSNRGRNTEAFF
once | TRBJ2-1 | TRBV18 | . | TGTGCCAGCTCACTCTCCCGTGGGGGGGCCGGGACTTACAATGAGCAGTTCTTC | CASSLSRGGAGTYNEQFF
. | TRBJ1-1 | TRBV6-6 | . | TGTGCCAGCTGCGAAAGATCGAACACTGAAGCTTTCTTT | CASCERSNTEAFF
. | TRBJ1-3 | TRBV18 | TRBD1 | TGTGCCAGCTCACCAAGACAGGGGACTGGAAACACCATATATTTT | CASSPRQGTGNTIYF
. | TRBJ2-1 | TRBV6-5 | . | TGTGCCAGCAGGCGACTCGAAAGCAATGAGCAGTTCTTC | CASRRLESNEQFF
. | TRBJ2-7 | TRBV7-3 | TRBD2 | TGTGCCAGCAGCTTACGGGCTAGCGGGATCTACGAGCAGTACTTC | CASSLRASGIYEQYF
. | TRBJ1-3 | TRBV15 | . | TGTGCCACCAGCAGAGATACGGGGGTCGGAAACACCATATATTTT | CATSRDTGVGNTIYF
. | TRBJ1-2 | TRBV5-6 | . | TGTGCCAGCAGCCCGTACGGGGGCTATGGCTACACCTTC | CASSPYGGYGYTF